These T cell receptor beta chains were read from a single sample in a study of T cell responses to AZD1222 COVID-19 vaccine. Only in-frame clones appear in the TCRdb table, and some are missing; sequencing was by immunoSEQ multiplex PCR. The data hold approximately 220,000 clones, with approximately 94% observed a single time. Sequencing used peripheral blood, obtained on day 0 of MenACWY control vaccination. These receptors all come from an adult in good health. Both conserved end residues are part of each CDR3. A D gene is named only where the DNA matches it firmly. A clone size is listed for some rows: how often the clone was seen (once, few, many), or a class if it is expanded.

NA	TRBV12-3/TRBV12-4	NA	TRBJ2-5	CATGAGLTHFQYF	TGTGCCACTGGGGCGGGACTTACTCATTTCCAGTACTTC
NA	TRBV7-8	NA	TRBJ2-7	CASSLGGVVTYEQYF	TGTGCCAGCAGCTTAGGGGGGGTGGTGACCTACGAGCAGTACTTC
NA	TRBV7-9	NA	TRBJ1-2	CASRPHYRDTRWGYTF	TGTGCCAGCAGACCACATTACCGGGACACCCGGTGGGGCTACACCTTC
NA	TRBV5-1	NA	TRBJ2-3	CASSSGGFTDTQYF	TGCGCCAGCAGCTCAGGGGGGTTCACAGATACGCAGTATTTT
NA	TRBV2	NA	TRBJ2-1	CASNLPGSYNEQFF	TGTGCCAGCAATCTCCCCGGCTCCTACAATGAGCAGTTCTTC
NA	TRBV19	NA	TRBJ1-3	CASSPRGNTIYF	TGTGCCAGTAGTCCACGGGGAAACACCATATATTTT
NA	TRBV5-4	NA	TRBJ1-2	CASSFDNRVDYGYTF	TGTGCCAGCAGTTTTGATAACAGGGTTGACTATGGCTACACCTTC
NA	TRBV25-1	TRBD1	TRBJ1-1	CASSEAGGNTEAFF	TGTGCCAGCAGTGAAGCAGGGGGGAACACTGAAGCTTTCTTT
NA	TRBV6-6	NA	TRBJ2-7	CASSLDRGLAYEQYF	TGTGCCAGCAGCCTTGACAGGGGACTAGCCTACGAGCAGTACTTC
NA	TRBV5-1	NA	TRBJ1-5	CASSLDTGNGQPQHF	TGCGCCAGCAGCTTGGATACAGGAAACGGTCAGCCCCAGCATTTT
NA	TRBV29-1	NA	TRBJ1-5	CSRNSNQPQHF	TGCAGCCGCAATAGCAATCAGCCCCAGCATTTT
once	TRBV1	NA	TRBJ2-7	CTSSQEESGLGAAQYF	TGCACCAGCAGCCAAGAGGAATCGGGACTAGGGGCGGCGCAGTACTTC
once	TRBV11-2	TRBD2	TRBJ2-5	CASRRGETQYF	TGTGCCAGCAGGCGGGGGGAGACCCAGTACTTC
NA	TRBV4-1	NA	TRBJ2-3	CASSQVVFPDTQYF	TGCGCCAGCAGCCAAGTAGTTTTCCCAGATACGCAGTATTTT
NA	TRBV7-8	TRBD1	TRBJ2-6	CASSWDRASGANVLTF	TGTGCCAGCAGCTGGGACAGGGCCTCTGGGGCCAACGTCCTGACTTTC
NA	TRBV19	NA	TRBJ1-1	CASRIWNPNTEAFF	TGTGCCAGTAGAATTTGGAATCCGAACACTGAAGCTTTCTTT
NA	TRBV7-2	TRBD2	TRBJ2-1	CASSSSWGGYNEQFF	TGTGCCAGCAGCTCGAGCTGGGGGGGCTACAATGAGCAGTTCTTC
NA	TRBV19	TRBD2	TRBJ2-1	CASSSPGLSKPEQFF	TGTGCCAGTAGCTCTCCGGGACTATCGAAACCTGAGCAGTTCTTC
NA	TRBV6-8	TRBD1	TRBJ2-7	CANPGTGVHEQYF	TGTGCCAATCCCGGGACAGGGGTACACGAGCAGTACTTC
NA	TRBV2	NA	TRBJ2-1	CASSKAYPEQGTGEQFF	TGTGCCAGCAGTAAAGCCTACCCGGAACAGGGAACAGGGGAGCAGTTCTTC
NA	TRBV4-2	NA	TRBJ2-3	CASSPTGDQDTQYF	TGTGCCAGCAGCCCCACGGGGGACCAAGATACGCAGTATTTT
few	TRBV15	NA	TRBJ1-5	CATVDSSSNQPQHF	TGTGCCACAGTAGACAGCTCGAGCAATCAGCCCCAGCATTTT
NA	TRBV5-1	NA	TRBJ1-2	CASSLEGFGDGYTF	TGCGCCAGCAGCTTGGAGGGGTTTGGGGATGGCTACACCTTC
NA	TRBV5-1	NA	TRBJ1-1	CASSLGAGYTEAFF	TGCGCCAGCAGCTTGGGGGCAGGGTACACTGAAGCTTTCTTT
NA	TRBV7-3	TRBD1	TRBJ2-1	CASSLTGQGWHEQFF	TGTGCCAGCAGCTTAACGGGACAGGGGTGGCATGAGCAGTTCTTC
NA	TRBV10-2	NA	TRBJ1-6	CASRWGQLNSPLHF	TGCGCCAGCAGGTGGGGACAACTCAATTCACCCCTCCACTTT
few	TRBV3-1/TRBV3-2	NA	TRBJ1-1	CASSRGRVPSTEAFF	TGTGCCAGCAGCCGCGGACGGGTCCCTTCCACTGAAGCTTTCTTT
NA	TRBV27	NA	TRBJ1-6	CASRERTHNSPLHF	TGTGCCAGCAGAGAACGTACCCATAATTCACCCCTCCACTTT
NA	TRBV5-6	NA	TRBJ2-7	CASSWGPNYEQYF	TGTGCCAGCAGCTGGGGGCCGAACTACGAGCAGTACTTC
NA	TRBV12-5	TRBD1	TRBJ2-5	CASGLFTGTGGETQYF	TGTGCTAGTGGTTTGTTCACCGGGACAGGGGGAGAGACCCAGTACTTC
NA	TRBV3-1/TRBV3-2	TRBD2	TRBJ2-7	CASSQPGGASYEQYF	TGTGCCAGCAGCCAACCCGGGGGGGCCTCCTACGAGCAGTACTTC
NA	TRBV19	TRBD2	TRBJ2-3	CASSMSSGGMDTQYF	TGTGCCAGTAGTATGTCTAGCGGGGGGATGGATACGCAGTATTTT
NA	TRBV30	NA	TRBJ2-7	CAWSVTVKEQYF	TGTGCCTGGAGTGTCACAGTGAAAGAGCAGTACTTC
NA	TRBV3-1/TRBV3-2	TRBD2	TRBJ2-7	CASSQGGGYEQYF	TGTGCCAGCAGCCAAGGCGGGGGTTACGAGCAGTACTTC
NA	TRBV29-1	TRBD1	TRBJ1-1	CSVRQGDTEAFF	TGCAGCGTCAGACAGGGGGACACTGAAGCTTTCTTT
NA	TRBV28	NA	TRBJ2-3	CASRSGAPDTQYF	TGTGCCAGCAGGTCAGGGGCCCCAGATACGCAGTATTTT
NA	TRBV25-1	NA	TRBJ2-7	CASWGEREARYEQYF	TGTGCCAGTTGGGGGGAACGTGAGGCAAGGTACGAGCAGTACTTC
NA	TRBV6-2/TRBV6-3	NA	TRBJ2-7	CASSYPDYEQYF	TGTGCCAGCAGTTATCCGGACTACGAGCAGTACTTC
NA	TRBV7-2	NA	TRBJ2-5	CASSLDLRIQETQYF	TGTGCCAGCAGCTTAGATTTGAGGATCCAAGAGACCCAGTACTTC
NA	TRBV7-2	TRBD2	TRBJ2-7	CASSLVVGGGRNEQYF	TGTGCCAGCAGCTTGGTCGTCGGCGGGGGGAGGAACGAGCAGTACTTC
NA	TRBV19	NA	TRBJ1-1	CASSDRNKDTEAFF	TGTGCCAGTAGTGATAGGAATAAGGACACTGAAGCTTTCTTT
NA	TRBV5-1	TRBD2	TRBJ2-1	CASSLSGVTREQFF	TGCGCCAGCAGCTTAAGCGGGGTAACAAGAGAGCAGTTCTTC
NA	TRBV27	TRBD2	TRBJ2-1	CASSPAGSYNEQFF	TGTGCCAGCAGTCCAGCGGGATCCTACAATGAGCAGTTCTTC
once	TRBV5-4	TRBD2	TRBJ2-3	CASSFKLAGSTDTQYF	TGTGCCAGCAGTTTCAAACTAGCGGGGAGCACAGATACGCAGTATTTT
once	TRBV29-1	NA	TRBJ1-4	CSPAGQPNEKLFF	TGCAGCCCCGCCGGACAGCCTAATGAAAAACTGTTTTTT
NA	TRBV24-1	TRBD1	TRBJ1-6	CATPQGVRDAGLGSPLHF	TGTGCCACCCCACAGGGGGTAAGAGACGCGGGGCTTGGTTCACCCCTCCACTTT
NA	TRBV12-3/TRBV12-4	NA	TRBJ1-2	CASSRGGGYTF	TGTGCCAGCAGTCGGGGGGGTGGCTACACCTTC
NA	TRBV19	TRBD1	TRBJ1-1	CASGQVSGVGEAFF	TGTGCCAGCGGACAGGTCTCGGGCGTGGGTGAAGCTTTCTTT
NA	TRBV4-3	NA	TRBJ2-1	CASSQDKGSYNEQFF	TGCGCCAGCAGCCAAGATAAGGGGAGTTACAATGAGCAGTTCTTC
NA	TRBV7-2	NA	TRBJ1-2	CASSPRRQYGYTF	TGTGCCAGCAGCCCCAGGAGGCAGTATGGCTACACCTTC
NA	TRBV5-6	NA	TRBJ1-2	CASSFENSNYGYTF	TGTGCCAGCAGCTTCGAGAACTCTAACTATGGCTACACCTTC
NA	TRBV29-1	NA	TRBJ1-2	CSVARAVANYGYTF	TGCAGCGTTGCACGGGCGGTGGCTAACTATGGCTACACCTTC
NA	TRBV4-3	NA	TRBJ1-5	CASSATGNQPQHF	TGCGCCAGCAGCGCGACGGGCAATCAGCCCCAGCATTTT
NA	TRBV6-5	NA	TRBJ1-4	CASSVRLGEKLFF	TGTGCCAGCAGCGTACGGTTAGGTGAAAAACTGTTTTTT
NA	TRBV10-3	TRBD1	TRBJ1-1	CAISLQGAEAFF	TGTGCCATCAGTTTACAGGGGGCTGAAGCTTTCTTT
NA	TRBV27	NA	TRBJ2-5	CASSPHAGSKETQYF	TGTGCCAGCAGTCCCCATGCGGGATCTAAAGAGACCCAGTACTTC
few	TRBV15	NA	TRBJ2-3	CATSREVTVSTDTQYF	TGTGCCACCAGCAGAGAGGTGACAGTCAGCACAGATACGCAGTATTTT
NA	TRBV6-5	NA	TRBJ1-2	CASSPTDRMNYGYTF	TGTGCCAGCAGCCCAACAGACAGGATGAACTATGGCTACACCTTC
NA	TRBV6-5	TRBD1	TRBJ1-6	CASSSDRGGNSPLHF	TGTGCCAGCAGTTCCGACAGGGGAGGGAATTCACCCCTCCACTTT